Following are 23 T cell receptor beta chains from one sample sequenced in a study of blood T cell repertoires in COVID-19. The repertoire was sequenced with immunoSEQ multiplex PCR; TCRdb's copy has only in-frame clones and lacks some. The sample holds about 67,000 clones; about 87% are singletons and the top ten take about 5.7%. The material sequenced was peripheral blood. The receptor source for this set is a man aged 45 to 65 with active COVID-19.

This clone was counted only a few times. V and J are TRBV4-1 and TRBJ1-5; no reliable D call. This CDR3 comprises 14 residues. CDR1 MGHRA and CDR2 YSYEKL come from the germline V gene. V lost 1 base and J lost 2, with 6 bases in between. The CDR3 region has the DNA TGCGCCAGCAGCCAAGTTGTAGGCAATCAGCCCCAGCATTTT. This gives the protein CASSQVVGNQPQHF.

The genes are TRBV7-2 and TRBJ2-7, with a weak D call TRBD1 (6 bases). Trimming took off 5 bases at V and 4 bases at J, with 12 bases between the two ends. The CDR3 is made up of 13 amino acids. Germline V gene data show CDR1 as SGHTA and CDR2 as FQGNSA. The chain's CDR3 is CASSTDRRYEQYF. CDR3 nucleotide sequence: TGTGCCAGCAGCACAGACAGGAGATACGAGCAGTACTTC. The full variable domain, completed using reference TRBV7-2 and TRBJ2-7, is GAGVSQSPSNKVTEKGKDVELRCDPISGHTALYWYRQSLGQGLEFLIYFQGNSAPDKSGLPSDRFSAERTGGSVSTLTIQRTQQEDSAVYLCASSTDRRYEQYFGPGTRLTVT.

This chain joins TRBV5-1 and TRBJ2-1; the D is unclear. CDR3 length equals 15 residues. V was cut by 2 bases and J by 8 bases, with 17 bases left in between. CDR1 and CDR2 from the germline V gene are SGHRS and YFSETQ. The CDR3 region is CASSLEGTGVYEQFF. Written as DNA, the CDR3 is TGCGCCAGCAGCTTAGAAGGAACGGGTGTCTATGAGCAGTTCTTC.

This sequence joins TRBV7-8 and TRBJ2-3; D call uncertain. CDR3 length: 13 amino acids. Germline V gene data show CDR1 as SGHVS and CDR2 as FQNEAQ. Trimming took off 5 bases at V and 2 bases at J, with 8 bases between the two ends. The DNA for the CDR3 is TGTGCCAGCAGCCGAACTAACACAGATACGCAGTATTTT. Translating it yields CASSRTNTDTQYF. The entire variable domain, with the rest obtained from reference TRBV7-8 and TRBJ2-3, is as follows: GAGVSQSPRYKVAKRGQDVALRCDPISGHVSLFWYQQALGQGPEFLTYFQNEAQLDKSGLPSDRFFAERPEGSVSTLKIQRTQQEDSAVYLCASSRTNTDTQYFGPGTRLTVL.

The chain has TRBV9 and TRBJ2-5, with 13 bases that match TRBD2. The CDR3 is made up of 16 amino acids. Per the germline V gene, CDR1 is SGDLS and CDR2 is YYNGEE. The trim removed 7 bases at V and 5 bases at J, leaving 11 bases unmatched. CDR3 in DNA: TGTGCCAGCGGGTCGGGACTAGCGGGAACTGGGGAGACCCAGTACTTC. Amino acids: CASGSGLAGTGETQYF.

This chain uses TRBV25-1 with TRBJ1-4; 10 bases agree with TRBD1. The ends lost 3 bases at V and 7 bases at J; junction bases unmatched: 8. Germline CDR1 MGHDK, CDR2 SYGVNS. The CDR3 runs to 16 residues. The CDR3 sequence: CASSDVGTGASEKLFF. The DNA for the CDR3 is TGTGCCAGCAGTGACGTCGGGACAGGGGCCAGTGAAAAACTGTTTTTT.

The chain's CDR3 is CASSQRVGTGDQPQHF. CDR3 in DNA: TGCGCCAGCAGCCAACGAGTCGGGACAGGGGATCAGCCCCAGCATTTT. The chain carries TRBV4-1 and TRBJ1-5; 10 bases match TRBD1. CDR3 length: 16 residues. V lost 2 bases to trimming and J lost 5 bases; unmatched junction nucleotides: 6. Germline V lookup: CDR1 MGHRA, CDR2 YSYEKL.

This chain connects TRBV9 to TRBJ2-7; 7 bases agree with TRBD2. This CDR3 has 15 amino acids. V shed 3 bases and J 2 bases; nucleotides not matched to a gene: 8. Looked up from germline, CDR1 is SGDLS and CDR2 is YYNGEE. CDR3 region: CASSAQAGTAYEQYF. DNA of the CDR3: TGTGCCAGCAGCGCCCAAGCGGGAACAGCCTACGAGCAGTACTTC. Complete variable domain (other parts from reference TRBV9 and TRBJ2-7): DSGVTQTPKHLITATGQRVTLRCSPRSGDLSVYWYQQSLDQGLQFLIQYYNGEERAKGNILERFSAQQFPDLHSELNLSSLELGDSALYFCASSAQAGTAYEQYFGPGTRLTVT.

This clone was seen once. The chain uses TRBV4-3 and TRBJ2-7; 12 nucleotides agree with TRBD2. Per germline, CDR1 LGHNA and CDR2 YSLEER. CDR3 length: 18 residues. The junction had 12 bases not matched to a gene; V was cut back by 3 bases and J by 3 bases. The CDR3 DNA sequence: TGCGCCAGCAGCCACGCCCTTATGACTAGCGGGAGTATCTACGAGCAGTACTTC. Translated: CASSHALMTSGSIYEQYF.

The sample holds one count of this clone. The chain employs TRBV18 and TRBJ1-6; 8 bases are shared with TRBD1. V dropped 4 bases and J dropped 7; count of bases not matched to a gene: 3. The germline gives CDR1 KGHSH, CDR2 LQKENI. This CDR3 has 14 amino acids. DNA for the CDR3: TGTGCCAGCTCACTGTGGGACAGGAATTCACCCCTCCACTTT. Its protein product is CASSLWDRNSPLHF.

The chain uses TRBV28 and TRBJ2-4; D is perhaps TRBD1 (6 bases). V lost 11 bases to trimming and J lost 2 bases, with 16 bases between them. Germline V lookup: CDR1 MDHEN, CDR2 SYDVKM. CDR3 length: 14 residues. The CDR3 coding sequence is TGTGCCGCTCGTCCGGGACAAACCAAAAACATTCAGTACTTC. Amino acids: CAARPGQTKNIQYF.

The chain carries TRBV7-2 and TRBJ2-7, with D perhaps TRBD1 (6 bases). V lost 4 bases, J lost 3 bases, and 13 bases lay in between. Germline lookup yields CDR1 SGHTA and CDR2 FQGNSA. The CDR3 is made up of 14 amino acids. CDR3 sequence: CASSSGQPNYEQYF. The CDR3 DNA reads TGTGCCAGCAGCTCCGGACAGCCCAACTACGAGCAGTACTTC.

J is TRBJ1-5 and V is TRBV7-9; 7 bases are shared with TRBD1. V shed 5 bases and J 2 bases; nucleotides not matched to a gene: 3. CDR1 is SEHNR and CDR2 is FQNEAQ in the germline V gene (reference sequence). The CDR3 is made up of 14 amino acids. The CDR3 DNA reads as TGTGCCAGCAGCCGACAGGGCGGCAATCAGCCCCAGCATTTT. It codes for CASSRQGGNQPQHF.

In its sample, this clone was seen a few times. The chain combines TRBV7-2 with TRBJ2-7; the match to TRBD2 covers 7 bases. The CDR3 sequence is 17 residues long. V gave up 1 base and J gave up 1 base; unmatched junction bases: 10. Germline values: CDR1 SGHTA, CDR2 FQGNSA. CDR3 in DNA: TGTGCCAGCAGCTTAGGAGGCTCTAGCGGTTGGTCCTACGAGCAGTACTTC. This sequence encodes CASSLGGSSGWSYEQYF.

The J gene is TRBJ2-3, the V gene TRBV28, with 11 nucleotides matching TRBD2. Losses at the gene ends were 8 bases for V and 2 bases for J; bases not matched to a gene: 9. The germline V gene encodes CDR1 MDHEN and CDR2 SYDVKM. This CDR3 contains 16 residues. The CDR3 protein is CASRGTSGFYTDTQYF. The DNA of the CDR3 is TGTGCCAGCCGGGGGACTAGCGGTTTTTACACAGATACGCAGTATTTT. Drawing the rest from reference TRBV28 and TRBJ2-3, the complete variable domain is DVKVTQSSRYLVKRTGEKVFLECVQDMDHENMFWYRQDPGLGLRLIYFSYDVKMKEKGDIPEGYSVSREKKERFSLILESASTNQTSMYLCASRGTSGFYTDTQYFGPGTRLTVL.

The chain has TRBV7-3 and TRBJ2-2; 11 nucleotides align to TRBD1. The V and J ends lost 5 bases and 5 bases, in that order; junction bases with no gene match: 4. CDR1 and CDR2 (germline): SGHTA, FQGTGA. The length of the CDR3 is 15 residues. The CDR3 DNA reads TGTGCCAGCAGCCCTGGGACAGGGGGAACCGGGGAGCTGTTTTTT. Its translation: CASSPGTGGTGELFF.

This clone was detected a few times. V and J are TRBV2 and TRBJ1-1, with D tentatively TRBD1 (5 bases). Trimming left V 6 bases short and J 0 bases short, with 17 bases between. Germline-derived CDR1 and CDR2 are SNHLY and FYNNEI. The CDR3 totals 16 residues. The CDR3 DNA is TGTGCCAGCAGCTTCCCCCTTGACAGACTGAACACTGAAGCTTTCTTT. Residues: CASSFPLDRLNTEAFF.

The V and J genes are TRBV24-1 and TRBJ2-1, with D possibly matching TRBD1 (6 bases). The CDR3 runs 15 residues. Germline CDR1 KGHDR, CDR2 SFDVKD. Trimming stripped 5 bases from V and 2 bases from J, with 12 bases between. The CDR3: CATSATGLTYNEQFF. The CDR3 DNA reads TGTGCCACCAGTGCAACAGGGCTAACCTACAATGAGCAGTTCTTC.

The chain employs TRBV28 and TRBJ2-3, with no clear D. The CDR3 has 13 amino acids. The germline CDR1 and CDR2 sequences are MDHEN and SYDVKM. Trimming pared 7 bases from V and 0 bases from J, leaving 8 bases between. The CDR3 protein is CASNRRSTDTQYF. CDR3 sequence (DNA): TGTGCCAGCAACCGCAGAAGCACAGATACGCAGTATTTT.

The rearrangement uses TRBV9 and TRBJ1-1; TRBD1 matches 9 bases. This CDR3 is 16 amino acids long. CDR1 is SGDLS, CDR2 YYNGEE, per germline. Germline trimming cut 3 bases from V and 3 bases from J; bases unmatched to any gene: 9. The CDR3 coding sequence is TGTGCCAGCAGCGCACCGGGACAGGGTGTATACACTGAAGCTTTCTTT. It specifies CASSAPGQGVYTEAFF.

The genes are TRBV2 and TRBJ2-3; TRBD2 agrees at 9 bases. Germline values: CDR1 SNHLY, CDR2 FYNNEI. The CDR3 has 15 residues. The junction had 7 bases not matched to a gene; V was cut back by 4 bases and J by 5 bases. This CDR3 is CASSGVAGVVDTQYF. The CDR3 DNA follows: TGTGCCAGCAGTGGAGTAGCGGGAGTGGTAGATACGCAGTATTTT.

The V gene is TRBV4-2, the J gene TRBJ1-6; D not resolved. Deletions cut 0 bases from V and 6 bases from J, with 6 bases between. CDR1 and CDR2 from the germline V gene are LGHNA and YNFKEQ. CDR3 size: 14 residues. This CDR3 is CASSQEESNSPLHF. CDR3 DNA: TGTGCCAGCAGCCAAGAGGAGTCTAATTCACCCCTCCACTTT.

The chain uses TRBV7-9 and TRBJ1-1; D is perhaps TRBD1 (6 bases). CDR1 and CDR2 from the germline V gene are SEHNR and FQNEAQ (reference sequence). V was trimmed by 7 bases and J by 0 bases, leaving 12 bases between them. CDR3 length equals 14 residues. This chain's CDR3 is CASNARGLNTEAFF. The CDR3 DNA follows: TGTGCCAGCAACGCCAGGGGATTGAACACTGAAGCTTTCTTT.